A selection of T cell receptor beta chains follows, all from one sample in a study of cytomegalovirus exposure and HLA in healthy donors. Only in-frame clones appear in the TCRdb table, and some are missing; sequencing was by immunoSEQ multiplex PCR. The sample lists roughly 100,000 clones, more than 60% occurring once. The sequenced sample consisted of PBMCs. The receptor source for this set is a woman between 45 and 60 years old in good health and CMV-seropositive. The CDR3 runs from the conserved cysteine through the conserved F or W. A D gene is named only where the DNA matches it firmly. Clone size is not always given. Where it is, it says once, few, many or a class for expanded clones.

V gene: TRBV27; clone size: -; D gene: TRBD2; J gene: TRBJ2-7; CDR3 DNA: TGTGCCAGCAGTTTAACGACTAGCGGGGACTACGAGCAGTACTTC; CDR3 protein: CASSLTTSGDYEQYF
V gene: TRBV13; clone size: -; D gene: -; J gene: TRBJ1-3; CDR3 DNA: TGTGCCAGCAGCCTGACACGGGACTCTGGAAACACCATATATTTT; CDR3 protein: CASSLTRDSGNTIYF
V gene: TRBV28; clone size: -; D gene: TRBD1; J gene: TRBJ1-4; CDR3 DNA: TGTGCCAGCAGTTTATGGACAGGGGGCGAGGAAAAACTGTTTTTT; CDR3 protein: CASSLWTGGEEKLFF
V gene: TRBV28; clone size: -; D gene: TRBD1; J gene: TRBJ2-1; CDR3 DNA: TGTGCCAGCAGTTCCCCCGGACAGGGAACAGAGCTTGAGAATGAGCAGTTCTTC; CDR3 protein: CASSSPGQGTELENEQFF
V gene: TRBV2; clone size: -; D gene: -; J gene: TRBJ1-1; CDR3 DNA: TGTGCCAGCAGTGTCGACGGGTACAACACTGAAGCTTTCTTT; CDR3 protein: CASSVDGYNTEAFF
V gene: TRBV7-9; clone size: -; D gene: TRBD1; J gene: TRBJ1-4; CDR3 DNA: TGTGCCAGCACCTCTAAGGGACAGGGGATCCGATTAAATGAAAAACTGTTTTTT; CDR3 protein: CASTSKGQGIRLNEKLFF
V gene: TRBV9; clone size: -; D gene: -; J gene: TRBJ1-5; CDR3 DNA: TGTGCCAGCAGCGGTCCCCAGATAAATAGCAATCAGCCCCAGCATTTT; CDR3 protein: CASSGPQINSNQPQHF
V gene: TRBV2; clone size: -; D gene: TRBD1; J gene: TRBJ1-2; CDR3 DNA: TGTGCCGGAGAGTTGGACAGGGGAAGTGGCTACACCTTC; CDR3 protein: CAGELDRGSGYTF
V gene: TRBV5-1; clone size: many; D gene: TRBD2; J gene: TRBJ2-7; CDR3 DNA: TGCGCCAGCAGCTTGGCCTGGGGACTAGCGGGCTACGAGCAGTACTTC; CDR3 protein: CASSLAWGLAGYEQYF
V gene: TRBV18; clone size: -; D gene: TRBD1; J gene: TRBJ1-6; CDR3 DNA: TGTGCCAGCTCACCATTAGATCCTCAGGGGGAAAGTAATTCACCCCTCCACTTT; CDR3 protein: CASSPLDPQGESNSPLHF
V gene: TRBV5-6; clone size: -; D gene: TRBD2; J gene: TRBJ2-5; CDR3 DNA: TGTGCCAGCAGCCTGTGGACTAGCGGGGGGAAGTCAGAGACCCAGTACTTC; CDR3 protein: CASSLWTSGGKSETQYF
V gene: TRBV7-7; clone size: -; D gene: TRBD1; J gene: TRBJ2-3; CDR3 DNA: TGTGCCAGCAGCCAGGACAGGGCAGATACGCAGTATTTT; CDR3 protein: CASSQDRADTQYF
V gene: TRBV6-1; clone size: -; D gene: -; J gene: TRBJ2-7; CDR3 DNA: TGTGCCAGCTGGAGGGGTGAAACCTACGAGCAGTACTTC; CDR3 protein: CASWRGETYEQYF
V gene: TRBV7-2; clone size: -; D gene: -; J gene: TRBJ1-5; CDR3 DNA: TGTGCCAGCAGCTTAGTAGGGACACCTAATCAGCCCCAGCATTTT; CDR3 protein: CASSLVGTPNQPQHF
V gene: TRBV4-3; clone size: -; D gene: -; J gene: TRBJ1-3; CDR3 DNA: TGCGCCAGCAGCCAAGAGTCACAGGGTATAGGAAACACCATATATTTT; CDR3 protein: CASSQESQGIGNTIYF
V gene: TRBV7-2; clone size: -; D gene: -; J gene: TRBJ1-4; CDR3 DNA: TGTGCCAGCAGCTTAGCGGCTACAGGGACTAATGAAAAACTGTTTTTT; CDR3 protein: CASSLAATGTNEKLFF
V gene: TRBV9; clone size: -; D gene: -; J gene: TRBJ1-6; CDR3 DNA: TGTGCCAGCAGCGTAGGTCAGGGCCGCTCCTATAATTCACCCCTCCACTTT; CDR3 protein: CASSVGQGRSYNSPLHF
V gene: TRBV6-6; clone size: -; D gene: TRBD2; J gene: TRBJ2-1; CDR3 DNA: TGTGCCAGCACCCAAGGACTAGCGGGGCCAAATGAGCAGTTCTTC; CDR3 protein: CASTQGLAGPNEQFF
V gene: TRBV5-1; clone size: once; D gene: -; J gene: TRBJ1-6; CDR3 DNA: TGCGCCAGCAGCTTCCTACGCCAGGGGAGCTATAATTCACCCCTCCACTTT; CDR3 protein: CASSFLRQGSYNSPLHF
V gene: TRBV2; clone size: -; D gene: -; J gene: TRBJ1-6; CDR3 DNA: TGTGCCAGCAATGTCCCCGCGGGCACTTTTTCACCCCTCCACTTT; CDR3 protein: CASNVPAGTFSPLHF
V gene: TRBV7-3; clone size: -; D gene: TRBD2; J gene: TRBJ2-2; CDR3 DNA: TGTGCCAGCAGCACTCGGACTAGCGGGGGGGGTTTTACCGGGGAGCTGTTTTTT; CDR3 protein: CASSTRTSGGGFTGELFF
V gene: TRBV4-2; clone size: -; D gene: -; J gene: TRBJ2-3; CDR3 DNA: TGTGCCAGCAGCCAAGACCGACTCTTACCCCAGTATTTT; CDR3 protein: CASSQDRLLPQYF
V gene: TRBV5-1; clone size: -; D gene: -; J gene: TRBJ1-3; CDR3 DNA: TGCGCCAGCAGCTTGGTAGCGGTTGACTCTGGAAACACCATATATTTT; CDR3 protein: CASSLVAVDSGNTIYF
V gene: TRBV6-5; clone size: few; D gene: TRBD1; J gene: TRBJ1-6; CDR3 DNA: TGTGCCAGCAGCCATGGACAGGGGGCCAATTCACCCCTCCACTTT; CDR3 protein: CASSHGQGANSPLHF
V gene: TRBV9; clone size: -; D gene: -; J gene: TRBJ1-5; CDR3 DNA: TGTGCCAGCAGCTTGAGGGGGTATAGCAATCAGCCCCAGCATTTT; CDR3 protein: CASSLRGYSNQPQHF
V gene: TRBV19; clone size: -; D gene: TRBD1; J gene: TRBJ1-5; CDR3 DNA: TGTGCCAGTAAAACAGGGGTGACGGGTAGCAATCAGCCCCAGCATTTT; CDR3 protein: CASKTGVTGSNQPQHF
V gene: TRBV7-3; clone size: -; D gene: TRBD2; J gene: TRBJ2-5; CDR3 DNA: TGTGCCAGCAGCTTCCAGCGGGGCCAAGAGACCCAGTACTTC; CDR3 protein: CASSFQRGQETQYF
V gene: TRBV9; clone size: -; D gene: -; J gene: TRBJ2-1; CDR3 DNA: TGTGCCAGCAGCGTTGCGGGTATCTATGATGAGCAGTTCTTC; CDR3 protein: CASSVAGIYDEQFF
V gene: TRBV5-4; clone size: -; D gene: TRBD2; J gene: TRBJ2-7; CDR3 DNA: TGTGCCAGCAGGGGAGGGTCGTCCTACGAGCAGTACTTC; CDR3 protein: CASRGGSSYEQYF
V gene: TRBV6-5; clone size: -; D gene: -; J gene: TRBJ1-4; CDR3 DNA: TGTGCCAGCAGTTACTCGCGGGGGGCGCCAACGGAAAAACTGTTTTTT; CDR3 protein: CASSYSRGAPTEKLFF
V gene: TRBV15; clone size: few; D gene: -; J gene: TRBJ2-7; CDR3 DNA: TGTGCCACCAGCAGAGAAGGGGGAGCCTACGAGCAGTACTTC; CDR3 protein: CATSREGGAYEQYF
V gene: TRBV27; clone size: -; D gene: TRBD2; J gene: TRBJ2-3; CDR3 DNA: TGTGCCAGCAGGAGACTAGCGGGGGCAAGCACAGATACGCAGTATTTT; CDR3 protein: CASRRLAGASTDTQYF
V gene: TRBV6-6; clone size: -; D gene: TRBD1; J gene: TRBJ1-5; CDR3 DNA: TGTGCCAGCAGAAAGGGGACAGGCTCACAAGGGCAGCCCCAGCATTTT; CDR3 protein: CASRKGTGSQGQPQHF
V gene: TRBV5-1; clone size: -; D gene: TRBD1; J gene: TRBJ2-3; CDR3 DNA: TGCGCCAGCAGCTTGGACCTTGGACAGGGAGCAGATACGCAGTATTTT; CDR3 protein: CASSLDLGQGADTQYF
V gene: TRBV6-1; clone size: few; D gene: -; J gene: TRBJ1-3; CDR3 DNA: TGTGCCAGCAGTGAGCGGGGGAGAGGAAACACCATATATTTT; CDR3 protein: CASSERGRGNTIYF
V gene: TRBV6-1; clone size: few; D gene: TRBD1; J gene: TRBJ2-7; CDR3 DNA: TGTGCCAGCAGTGAAGCGTCCGGACAGGGGGGTTACGAGCAGTACTTC; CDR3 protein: CASSEASGQGGYEQYF
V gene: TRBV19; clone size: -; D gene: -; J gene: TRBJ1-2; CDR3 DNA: TGTGCCAGTAGTATAGACAGGGTTGGTGGCTACACCTTC; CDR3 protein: CASSIDRVGGYTF
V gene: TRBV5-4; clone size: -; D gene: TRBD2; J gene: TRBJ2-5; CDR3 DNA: TGTGCCAGCAGCTTGGGCCTAGCGGGGAGTCAAGAGACCCAGTACTTC; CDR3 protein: CASSLGLAGSQETQYF
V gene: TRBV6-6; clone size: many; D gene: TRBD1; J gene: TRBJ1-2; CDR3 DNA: TGTGCCAGCAGTTATCGGGGACAGGGAGGCCATGGCTACACCTTC; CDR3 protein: CASSYRGQGGHGYTF
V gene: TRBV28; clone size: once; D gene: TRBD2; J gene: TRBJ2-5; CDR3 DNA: TGTGCCAGCAGTTCGAGCGGGGGGCAAGAGACCCAGTACTTC; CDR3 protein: CASSSSGGQETQYF
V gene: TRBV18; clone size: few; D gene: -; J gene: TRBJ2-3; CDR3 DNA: TGTGCCAGCTCACCCGACTTCACAGATACGCAGTATTTT; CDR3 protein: CASSPDFTDTQYF
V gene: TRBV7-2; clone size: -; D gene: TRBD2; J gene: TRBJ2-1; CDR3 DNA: TGTGCCAGCAGCTTAAGTTCCGGGGGGAACTACAATGAGCAGTTCTTC; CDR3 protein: CASSLSSGGNYNEQFF